The 18 T cell receptor beta chains in this list originate from one sample, sequenced in a study of cytomegalovirus exposure and HLA in healthy donors. The PCR ran on 60 Vbeta and 13 Jbeta primers. Clones were read by immunoSEQ multiplex PCR, and TCRdb kept only the in-frame ones, dropping some. The sample lists some 170,000 clones, 60% to 85% occurring once. The specimen was PBMCs. Receptor source: a woman in her 50s in good health and CMV-seropositive.

The genes are TRBV14 and TRBJ1-2, with D tentatively TRBD1 (5 bases). The CDR3 is 13 residues long. Trimming left V 5 bases short and J 5 bases short, with 12 bases between. The germline V gene has CDR1 SGHDN and CDR2 FVKESK. CDR3 sequence reads: CASSAGHRYGYTF. The CDR3 coding sequence is TGTGCCAGCAGCGCGGGGCATCGATATGGCTACACCTTC.

This clone has a single count. CDR3: CASAGTAARGSGYTF. CDR3 nucleotides: TGTGCCAGCGCCGGGACAGCGGCAAGGGGGTCTGGCTACACCTTC. The V call is TRBV6-5, the J call TRBJ1-2; 7 bases map to TRBD1. The CDR3 length is 15 residues. The trim removed 8 bases at V and 7 bases at J, leaving 16 bases unmatched. Germline values: CDR1 MNHEY, CDR2 SVGAGI.

This chain links TRBV29-1 with TRBJ1-6, with D perhaps matching TRBD1 (5 bases). This CDR3 region has 13 residues. Germline V gene data show CDR1 as SQVTM and CDR2 as ANQGSEA. Trimming pared 4 bases from V and 8 bases from J, leaving 12 bases between. The CDR3 DNA sequence: TGCAGCGTTGGGTCCGGGGGTGATTCACCCCTCCACTTT. Amino acid sequence: CSVGSGGDSPLHF.

The J gene is TRBJ2-1, the V gene TRBV7-2; TRBD1 matches at 7 bases. In germline, CDR1 is SGHTA, CDR2 FQGNSA. CDR3 size: 16 residues. The V segment lost 0 bases and the J segment 6 bases; nucleotides outside the gene matches: 8. The CDR3 nucleotides are TGTGCCAGCAGCTTAGCTCTGGACAGGAGAGCCAATGAGCAGTTCTTC. Amino acid sequence: CASSLALDRRANEQFF.

This chain joins TRBV2 and TRBJ1-1; D may be TRBD1 (5 bases). The CDR3 spans 14 residues. The germline V and J ends were trimmed by 7 bases and 6 bases, with 18 bases remaining between them. Germline V gene data show CDR1 as SNHLY and CDR2 as FYNNEI. CDR3 in amino acids: CASTNQMGGAEAFF. The CDR3 bases are TGTGCCAGCACTAACCAAATGGGGGGAGCTGAAGCTTTCTTT.

The V call is TRBV11-2, the J call TRBJ1-2; 10 nucleotides match TRBD1. There are 13 residues in the CDR3. Per the germline V gene, CDR1 is SGHAT and CDR2 is FQNNGV. Germline trimming cut 6 bases from V and 3 bases from J; bases unmatched to any gene: 1. The CDR3 DNA sequence: TGTGCCAGCAGGGGGACAGGGGACTATGGCTACACCTTC. This translates into CASRGTGDYGYTF.

This clone was counted between two and nine times. The chain joins TRBV6-1 to TRBJ1-4; TRBD1 matches at 9 bases. V was clipped by 4 bases and J by 4 bases; unmatched bases: 4. The germline gives CDR1 MNHNS, CDR2 SASEGT. The CDR3 runs to 15 residues. This CDR3 reads CASSGTGADNEKLFF. DNA of the CDR3: TGTGCCAGCAGTGGGACAGGGGCAGATAATGAAAAACTGTTTTTT.

This chain uses TRBV19 with TRBJ2-3, with TRBD1 matching 9 bases. CDR3 size: 15 residues. The germline V gene has CDR1 LNHDA and CDR2 SQIVND (reference sequence). The trim removed 5 bases at V and 5 bases at J, leaving 8 bases unmatched. This chain's CDR3 is CASSAQGAKGDTQYF. The CDR3, as DNA: TGTGCCAGTAGTGCACAGGGGGCCAAGGGAGATACGCAGTATTTT.

The chain's CDR3 is CASSPLRSTDTQYF. CDR3 DNA: TGTGCCAGCTCACCACTGCGCAGCACAGATACGCAGTATTTT. The J gene is TRBJ2-3, the V gene TRBV18, with D uncertain. The CDR3 is 14 amino acids. In germline, CDR1 is KGHSH, CDR2 LQKENI. The V gene lost 1 base and the J gene lost 0 bases, with 5 bases spanning the gap.

This clone was counted between two and nine times. The V and J genes are TRBV2 and TRBJ1-6; no definite D call. Trimming left V 6 bases short and J 0 bases short, with 12 bases between. Germline assignment: CDR1 SNHLY and CDR2 FYNNEI. This CDR3 comprises 16 residues. Here the CDR3 reads CASRKLGSSYNSPLHF. The CDR3 DNA reads as TGTGCCAGCAGGAAACTAGGGAGCTCCTATAATTCACCCCTCCACTTT.

The chain employs TRBV2 and TRBJ2-1, with D tentatively TRBD1 (6 bases). Germline CDR1 SNHLY, CDR2 FYNNEI. CDR3 size: 17 residues. V was shortened by 9 bases and J by 0 bases, with 21 bases between the two germline ends. CDR3 nucleotides: TGTGCCAGTACCTTATACCTTGGCAGGGGCTCCTACAATGAGCAGTTCTTC. It encodes CASTLYLGRGSYNEQFF. Supplemented by reference TRBV2 and TRBJ2-1, the full variable domain reads EPEVTQTPSHQVTQMGQEVILRCVPISNHLYFYWYRQILGQKVEFLVSFYNNEISEKSEIFDDQFSVERPDGSNFTLKIRSTKLEDSAMYFCASTLYLGRGSYNEQFFGPGTRLTVL.

The J gene is TRBJ2-7, the V gene TRBV5-1; D ambiguous. The V gene's germline CDR1 is SGHRS and CDR2 YFSETQ. V was pared by 0 bases and J by 5 bases, with 3 bases between. CDR3 length: 11 residues. CDR3 protein: CASSLADEQYF. The CDR3 nucleotides read TGCGCCAGCAGCTTGGCGGACGAGCAGTACTTC.

The chain combines TRBV2 with TRBJ2-2, with 7 bases aligning to TRBD2. Germline V gives CDR1 SNHLY, CDR2 FYNNEI. The CDR3 runs to 15 residues. J lost 3 bases, V lost 1 base, and 2 bases had no gene match. Here the CDR3 DNA reads TGTGCCAGCAGTGAAGGAGCGGGGTACACCGGGGAGCTGTTTTTT. This codes for CASSEGAGYTGELFF.

The table lists this clone with a count of one. This chain links TRBV6-1 with TRBJ2-5; TRBD2 agrees at 7 bases. CDR1 MNHNS and CDR2 SASEGT come from the germline V gene. The CDR3 contains 14 residues. Losses at the gene ends were 5 bases for V and 1 base for J; bases not matched to a gene: 4. CDR3 sequence reads: CASSQRGLQETQYF. The CDR3 region has the DNA TGTGCCAGCAGTCAGCGGGGCCTCCAAGAGACCCAGTACTTC.

The V call is TRBV9, the J call TRBJ2-7; D is unclear. This CDR3 has 14 residues. V dropped 3 bases and J dropped 0 bases, with 10 bases sitting between them. Germline lookup yields CDR1 SGDLS and CDR2 YYNGEE. DNA for the CDR3: TGTGCCAGCAGCGCTGTGGCAGACTCCTACGAGCAGTACTTC. Translating it yields CASSAVADSYEQYF. Variable domain in full (rest from reference TRBV9 and TRBJ2-7): DSGVTQTPKHLITATGQRVTLRCSPRSGDLSVYWYQQSLDQGLQFLIQYYNGEERAKGNILERFSAQQFPDLHSELNLSSLELGDSALYFCASSAVADSYEQYFGPGTRLTVT.

This chain joins TRBV6-5 and TRBJ1-2; D is undetermined. V lost 5 bases to trimming and J lost 1 base, with 11 bases between them. Per the germline V gene, CDR1 is MNHEY and CDR2 is SVGAGI. The CDR3 length is 14 residues. The CDR3 region is CASSPNSLNYGYTF. Here the CDR3 DNA reads TGTGCCAGCAGTCCAAACTCCCTTAACTATGGCTACACCTTC.

The V and J genes are TRBV19 and TRBJ1-2; D is perhaps TRBD1 (6 bases). Per germline, CDR1 LNHDA and CDR2 SQIVND (reference sequence). CDR3 length: 13 amino acids. Trimming removed 4 bases at V and 5 bases at J, with 11 bases between. The DNA of the CDR3 is TGTGCCAGTAGTAAAGGACAGACTTATGGCTACACCTTC. This translates into CASSKGQTYGYTF.

The gene calls are TRBV7-9 and TRBJ2-4; 10 positions match TRBD1. Germline trimming cut 1 base from V and 5 bases from J; bases unmatched to any gene: 11. The CDR3 sequence is 18 residues long. The V gene's germline CDR1 is SEHNR and CDR2 FQNEAQ (reference sequence). CDR3 nucleotide sequence: TGTGCCAGCAGCTTAGGGACAGGGGGGCCGACCCGTCAAAACATTCAGTACTTC. It codes for CASSLGTGGPTRQNIQYF.